This T cell receptor beta chain derives from a study of beta chain features in type 1 diabetes. For the study at large: The patient and healthy donor groups were comparable for age, gender and cell yields. General study findings and limits: Shortening that was moderate but significant affected the TCRB CDR3s of Type 1 diabetes patients in all four CD4+ subsets.

Reverse transcribing all isolated RNA meant expressed TCRB transcripts were sequenced. The protocol was immunoSEQ multiplex PCR, while the TCRdb copy is restricted to in-frame clones and leaves out a portion. The data contain 300,000 or so clones, around 7.6% of them singletons. Concerning this clone: The antigen remains unidentified.

V was pared by 1 base and J by 4 bases, with 6 bases between. This CDR3 spans 13 amino acids. Germline V gives CDR1 SGHTA, CDR2 FQGNSA. This receptor was taken from a woman aged 18-29 years in good health. Sequencing was carried out using central memory CD4+ T cells from blood. The chain recombines TRBV7-2 with TRBJ2-3; D gene unclear. The CDR3 nucleotides read TGTGCCAGCAGCTTAGATTTTTCAGATACGCAGTATTTT. Translation gives CASSLDFSDTQYF.